The 16 T cell receptor beta chains reported below all come from one sample, sequenced in a study of radiation and T cells in renal cell carcinoma (dated by TCRdb to the early 2020s). Library prep was done by the immunoSEQ multiplex PCR assay. Not all clones reach the TCRdb copy of this immuneACCESS table, which keeps in-frame sequences only. Checked studies attribute under half of the gap to unresolved V genes and leave the rest unexplained. A total of some 150,000 clones appear in this sample, 88% of them only once. Around 12% of the sample belongs to the ten largest clones. The time point label, read with the paper, signifies: baseline pretreatment blood. The treatment or condition label corresponds to: 15 Gy SBRT to primary tumor, nephrectomy 4 weeks later. Sequencing used blood, obtained from a patient whose treatment included radiotherapy and nephrectomy. These receptors all come from a woman in her fifties or sixties with renal cell carcinoma.

The chain employs TRBV16 and TRBJ1-5; D gene ambiguous. Germline V gives CDR1 KGHSY, CDR2 FQNENV. Trimming shortened V by 1 base and J by 1 base, and 11 bases separated the two germline ends. The CDR3 loop spans 16 amino acids. The CDR3 sequence is CASSQFALGSNQPQHF. The CDR3 region has the DNA TGTGCCAGCAGCCAATTCGCGTTGGGAAGCAATCAGCCCCAGCATTTT.

The V call is TRBV13, the J call TRBJ2-5; D is ambiguous. V lost 3 bases to trimming and J lost 5 bases, with 19 bases between them. Looked up from germline, CDR1 is PRHDT and CDR2 is FYEKMQ (reference sequence). The CDR3 is made up of 16 amino acids. The CDR3 DNA sequence: TGTGCCAGCAGCTTGTACGCCGGGTCCGTAAGGGAGACCCAGTACTTC. It specifies CASSLYAGSVRETQYF.

The chain couples TRBV11-3 to TRBJ2-5; 8 bases are a match to TRBD2. The CDR3 sequence is 15 residues long. Germline-derived CDR1 and CDR2 are SGHNT and YENEEA. V lost 1 base to trimming and J lost 2 bases; unmatched junction nucleotides: 3. CDR3 nucleotide sequence: TGTGCCAGCAGCTTAGGGACTAGCTCTCAAGAGACCCAGTACTTC. It yields the protein CASSLGTSSQETQYF.

This clone appeared a single time. This chain connects TRBV7-9 to TRBJ1-4; D not resolved. The CDR3 length is 15 residues. V lost 2 bases, J lost 0 bases, and 7 bases lay in between. From germline, CDR1 is SEHNR and CDR2 FQNEAQ (reference sequence). CDR3 DNA sequence: TGTGCCAGCAGCTTAATAAATCCAACTAATGAAAAACTGTTTTTT. This encodes CASSLINPTNEKLFF.

The chain is built from TRBV19 and TRBJ2-3; TRBD2 aligns across 7 bases. Germline V gives CDR1 LNHDA, CDR2 SQIVND (reference sequence). Unmatched junction bases numbered 4, after V lost 7 bases and J lost 3 bases. The CDR3 consists of 13 residues. The CDR3 bases are TGTGCCAGTAACAGCGGGGTTACAGATACGCAGTATTTT. Amino acid sequence: CASNSGVTDTQYF.

To note about this clone: This same CDR3 is encoded by further DNA sequences in the sample. This rearrangement joins TRBV6-6 to TRBJ1-4; possible D gene TRBD1, 5 bases. Germline V gene data show CDR1 as MNHNY and CDR2 as SVGAGI (reference sequence). V was pared by 4 bases and J by 8 bases, with 14 bases between. CDR3 length: 14 residues. The CDR3 here is CASSFQGGNEKLFF. CDR3 sequence (DNA): TGTGCCAGCAGTTTTCAGGGTGGGAACGAAAAACTGTTTTTT.

V gene TRBV6-1 combines with J gene TRBJ1-1; D is unresolved. There are 10 residues in the CDR3. Per the germline V gene, CDR1 is MNHNS and CDR2 is SASEGT. V dropped 7 bases and J dropped 5 bases, with 5 bases sitting between them. CDR3 coding DNA: TGTGCCAGCATTCGGACTGAAGCTTTCTTT. Amino acids: CASIRTEAFF.

The CDR3 bases are TGTGCCAGCAGCTGGGGAGACCTGAGAGGGAACACTGAAGCTTTCTTT. This codes for CASSWGDLRGNTEAFF. The V call is TRBV7-8, the J call TRBJ1-1; D is unresolved. There are 16 residues in the CDR3. Germline lookup yields CDR1 SGHVS and CDR2 FQNEAQ. Trimming left V 4 bases short and J 1 base short, with 16 bases between. Using reference TRBV7-8 and TRBJ1-1 for the parts outside the CDR3, the full variable domain is GAGVSQSPRYKVAKRGQDVALRCDPISGHVSLFWYQQALGQGPEFLTYFQNEAQLDKSGLPSDRFFAERPEGSVSTLKIQRTQQEDSAVYLCASSWGDLRGNTEAFFGQGTRLTVV.

The J gene is TRBJ2-2, the V gene TRBV9; 9 bases match TRBD1. Trimming removed 0 bases from V and 6 bases from J; junction bases left unmatched: 3. The CDR3 runs 15 residues. The germline V gene has CDR1 SGDLS and CDR2 YYNGEE. CDR3 coding DNA: TGTGCCAGCAGCGTAGAGGGACAGGGTGCCGGGGAGCTGTTTTTT. Translated, it gives CASSVEGQGAGELFF.

The V gene is TRBV7-9, the J gene TRBJ1-2, with unresolved D. Germline CDR1 is SEHNR and CDR2 is FQNEAQ (reference sequence). The CDR3 loop spans 13 amino acids. V was cut by 5 bases and J by 7 bases, with 14 bases left in between. The CDR3 nucleotides read TGTGCCAGCAGCCTCGGGTCGGAGATTGGCTACACCTTC. This translates into CASSLGSEIGYTF.

This chain connects TRBV2 to TRBJ2-2; TRBD2 agrees at 8 bases. Germline loops: CDR1 SNHLY, CDR2 FYNNEI. The CDR3 runs to 15 residues. V lost 5 bases to trimming and J lost 7 bases; unmatched junction nucleotides: 9. CDR3 nucleotide sequence: TGTGCCAGCAGTAGGACGGGGGGGCGTAGCGGGGAGCTGTTTTTT. It codes for CASSRTGGRSGELFF.

The chain combines TRBV7-9 with TRBJ1-1, with TRBD1 matching over 7 bases. CDR3 length: 17 residues. CDR1 and CDR2 from the germline V gene are SEHNR and FQNEAQ (reference sequence). Trimming took 5 bases from V and 1 from J; bases not matched to a gene: 13. The CDR3 spells CASSPMVRQGRNTEAFF. DNA for the CDR3: TGTGCCAGCAGCCCAATGGTGAGACAGGGCAGGAACACTGAAGCTTTCTTT.

The J gene is TRBJ2-3, the V gene TRBV7-2; no reliable D call. V was shortened by 4 bases and J by 3 bases, with 14 bases between the two germline ends. From germline, CDR1 is SGHTA and CDR2 FQGNSA. The CDR3 extends over 15 amino acids. This chain's CDR3 is CASSSRLTMTDTQYF. DNA of the CDR3: TGTGCCAGCAGCTCTCGTCTAACCATGACAGATACGCAGTATTTT.

In the case of this clone: The same CDR3 also results from other DNA sequences found in this sample. The chain employs TRBV29-1 and TRBJ2-5; 11 bases are shared with TRBD1. There are 12 residues in the CDR3. With 7 bases clipped from V and 4 bases from J, the junction kept 2 bases outside the gene matches. CDR1 SQVTM and CDR2 ANQGSEA come from the germline V gene. This CDR3 is CSGGQGGETQYF. CDR3 in DNA: TGCAGCGGGGGACAGGGGGGAGAGACCCAGTACTTC.

V is TRBV9 and J is TRBJ1-1, with 7 bases matching TRBD1. The CDR3 loop spans 15 amino acids. Germline V gene lookup returns CDR1 SGDLS and CDR2 YYNGEE. J gave up 0 bases and V 3 bases, and 5 bases lay outside the gene matches. Here the CDR3 DNA reads TGTGCCAGCAGCGGAACAGGGGCTTTGAACACTGAAGCTTTCTTT. Translation: CASSGTGALNTEAFF.

The rearrangement joins TRBV6-1 to TRBJ2-7; TRBD1 matches 11 bases. The CDR3 loop spans 14 amino acids. J gave up 4 bases and V 7 bases, and 6 bases lay outside the gene matches. CDR1 is MNHNS, CDR2 SASEGT, per germline. CDR3 sequence reads: CASTPGQGAYEQYF. In nucleotides, the CDR3 is TGTGCCAGCACTCCCGGACAGGGGGCTTACGAGCAGTACTTC.